Listed here are 30 T cell receptor beta chains from one sample, sequenced in a study of blood T cell repertoires in COVID-19. The repertoire was sequenced with immunoSEQ multiplex PCR; TCRdb's copy has only in-frame clones and lacks some. This table has roughly 200,000 clones, more than 75% appearing once. The sequenced sample was PBMCs or T cells enriched from blood (not recorded which). The receptors come from a man aged 30 to 39 in a cohort exposed to, infected with or recovered from COVID-19 (not recorded which).

The rearrangement uses TRBV19 and TRBJ2-2, with D unresolved. The CDR3 consists of 12 residues. Trimming pared 4 bases from V and 6 bases from J, leaving 6 bases between. Germline V gene sequence: CDR1 LNHDA, CDR2 SQIVND (reference sequence). The CDR3 is CASSTYSGELFF. DNA for the CDR3: TGTGCCAGTAGTACATACTCCGGGGAGCTGTTTTTT. The full variable domain, its missing parts supplied by reference TRBV19 and TRBJ2-2, is DGGITQSPKYLFRKEGQNVTLSCEQNLNHDAMYWYRQDPGQGLRLIYYSQIVNDFQKGDIAEGYSVSREKKESFPLTVTSAQKNPTAFYLCASSTYSGELFFGEGSRLTVL.

The chain is built from TRBV9 and TRBJ1-6; the match to TRBD1 covers 7 bases. Germline assignment: CDR1 SGDLS and CDR2 YYNGEE. This CDR3 is built from 17 residues. V lost 0 bases and J lost 7; bases outside the gene matches: 10. The CDR3 DNA reads TGTGCCAGCAGCGTAGCTAAGGGGGCATCCGAGAATTCACCCCTCCACTTT. Protein: CASSVAKGASENSPLHF.

The chain couples TRBV19 to TRBJ1-5, with 9 bases aligning to TRBD1. CDR1 and CDR2 (germline): LNHDA, SQIVND (reference sequence). CDR3 length: 15 residues. The trim removed 7 bases at V and 3 bases at J, leaving 7 bases unmatched. The CDR3 protein is CASTTDRGINQPQHF. Here the CDR3 DNA reads TGTGCCAGTACCACGGACAGGGGCATCAATCAGCCCCAGCATTTT. The full variable domain, completed using reference TRBV19 and TRBJ1-5, is DGGITQSPKYLFRKEGQNVTLSCEQNLNHDAMYWYRQDPGQGLRLIYYSQIVNDFQKGDIAEGYSVSREKKESFPLTVTSAQKNPTAFYLCASTTDRGINQPQHFGDGTRLSIL.

The chain combines TRBV28 with TRBJ2-7, with 7 bases that match TRBD2. The CDR3 covers 15 residues. Germline CDR1 is MDHEN and CDR2 is SYDVKM. V lost 3 bases to trimming and J lost 4 bases; unmatched junction nucleotides: 9. CDR3 DNA: TGTGCCAGCAGTTTGTTAGGCGGGAGTGGGTACGAGCAGTACTTC. This sequence encodes CASSLLGGSGYEQYF. The whole variable domain, remainder taken from reference TRBV28 and TRBJ2-7, is DVKVTQSSRYLVKRTGEKVFLECVQDMDHENMFWYRQDPGLGLRLIYFSYDVKMKEKGDIPEGYSVSREKKERFSLILESASTNQTSMYLCASSLLGGSGYEQYFGPGTRLTVT.

The rearrangement links TRBV18 to TRBJ2-5; the D is unclear. The CDR3 has 12 residues. Germline V gene lookup returns CDR1 KGHSH and CDR2 LQKENI. V was pared by 2 bases and J by 5 bases, with 6 bases between. The CDR3 loop is CASSPMSETQYF. CDR3 nucleotides: TGTGCCAGCTCACCAATGTCGGAGACCCAGTACTTC.

The chain joins TRBV27 to TRBJ2-7; 9 bases are a match to TRBD1. V shed 3 bases and J 3 bases; nucleotides not matched to a gene: 6. CDR3 size: 15 residues. Germline assignment: CDR1 MNHEY and CDR2 SMNVEV (reference sequence). The CDR3 reads CASSLGTGGFYEQYF. As DNA, the CDR3 is TGTGCCAGCAGTTTGGGTACAGGGGGCTTCTACGAGCAGTACTTC.

The rearrangement uses TRBV19 and TRBJ1-1, with D possibly TRBD1 on 5 matching bases. Trimming took 3 bases from V and 1 from J, leaving 9 bases between them. CDR1 and CDR2 (germline): LNHDA, SQIVND (reference sequence). This CDR3 region has 14 residues. CDR3 nucleotide sequence: TGTGCCAGTAGTATTTTCCAGGGGAACACTGAAGCTTTCTTT. As protein: CASSIFQGNTEAFF.

This chain connects TRBV27 to TRBJ2-1; D gene unclear. Looked up from germline, CDR1 is MNHEY and CDR2 is SMNVEV (reference sequence). Trimming pared 2 bases from V and 12 bases from J, leaving 14 bases between. CDR3 length: 13 residues. The CDR3 DNA is TGTGCCAGCAGTTTAGATGGGCCGGTTCCGCAGTTCTTC. This encodes CASSLDGPVPQFF.

This chain uses TRBV7-9 with TRBJ1-1; 12 bases match TRBD1. Germline V gene lookup returns CDR1 SEHNR and CDR2 FQNEAQ (reference sequence). With 5 bases clipped from V and 4 bases from J, the junction kept 11 bases outside the gene matches. The CDR3 loop spans 17 amino acids. The CDR3 protein is CASSPGTGGVRVTEAFF. The CDR3 DNA sequence: TGTGCCAGCAGCCCCGGGACAGGGGGCGTGAGAGTCACTGAAGCTTTCTTT.

V gene TRBV5-1 combines with J gene TRBJ2-2; no firm D call. CDR3 size: 14 residues. Deletions cut 0 bases from V and 4 bases from J, with 7 bases between. Germline V gene lookup returns CDR1 SGHRS and CDR2 YFSETQ. The CDR3 sequence: CASSLDMRTGELFF. The CDR3 DNA reads TGCGCCAGCAGCTTGGATATGCGCACCGGGGAGCTGTTTTTT.

The V gene is TRBV5-8, the J gene TRBJ1-1; 7 bases are shared with TRBD1. The CDR3 extends over 13 amino acids. CDR1 is SGHTS, CDR2 YDEGEE, per germline. With V trimmed by 3 bases and J by 5 bases, 4 bases remained unmatched. CDR3 nucleotide sequence: TGTGCCAGCAGCTGGGACAGACCTACTGAAGCTTTCTTT. It is translated as CASSWDRPTEAFF.

This chain connects TRBV7-2 to TRBJ1-5, with TRBD1 as a possible D gene (6 bases). The germline V gene has CDR1 SGHTA and CDR2 FQGNSA. Trimming removed 4 bases at V and 5 bases at J, with 18 bases between. This CDR3 contains 16 residues. The CDR3 DNA reads TGTGCCAGCAGCTCAACTACAGGGTTCGGGGATCAGCCCCAGCATTTT. The encoded protein is CASSSTTGFGDQPQHF.

The V and J genes are TRBV10-2 and TRBJ2-3; D possibly corresponds to TRBD2 (6 bases). Germline lookup yields CDR1 WSHSY and CDR2 SAAADI. The CDR3 has 14 amino acids. V dropped 10 bases and J dropped 6 bases, with 20 bases sitting between them. The CDR3 is CATWGVVSGDTQYF. The CDR3 nucleotides are TGCGCCACTTGGGGGGTCGTTTCGGGGGATACGCAGTATTTT.

Only one count was recorded for this clone. The CDR3 coding sequence is TGTGCCAGCAGCCAATCAGGGGGCAGGGAGACCCAGTACTTC. Translating gives CASSQSGGRETQYF. The V gene is TRBV3-1 (or the pseudogene TRBV3-2), the J gene TRBJ2-5, with 8 positions matching TRBD1. This CDR3 spans 14 amino acids. Germline V gene lookup returns CDR1 LGHDT and CDR2 YNNKEL (reference sequence). V shed 2 bases, J shed 5 bases, and the junction held 4 bases outside the gene matches.

CDR3 sequence (DNA): TGCGCCAGCAGCCAAGATCCCAGCGGTCAGCTCAAAAACATTCAGTACTTC. It is translated as CASSQDPSGQLKNIQYF. The chain recombines TRBV4-3 with TRBJ2-4; D possibly corresponds to TRBD2 (5 bases). V lost 0 bases and J lost 3, with 15 bases in between. The CDR3 covers 17 residues. The germline CDR1 and CDR2 sequences are LGHNA and YSLEER.

The chain links TRBV11-2 to TRBJ2-2; 9 nucleotides line up with TRBD1. From germline, CDR1 is SGHAT and CDR2 FQNNGV. The CDR3 consists of 16 residues. V lost 4 bases, J lost 7 bases, and 10 bases stayed unmatched. CDR3 bases: TGTGCCAGCAGCTACCCGACAGGGGGAAGCTTCGGGGAGCTGTTTTTT. Translation: CASSYPTGGSFGELFF.

The chain uses TRBV5-4 and TRBJ2-1, with D possibly TRBD2 on 5 matching bases. CDR1 SGHNT and CDR2 YYREEE come from the germline V gene (reference sequence). V was shortened by 5 bases and J by 5 bases, with 17 bases between the two germline ends. The CDR3 sequence is 15 residues long. The CDR3 DNA sequence: TGTGCCAGCAGTAAACTAGAGCTGCCCCACAATGAGCAGTTCTTC. This encodes CASSKLELPHNEQFF.

The rearrangement links TRBV27 to TRBJ1-1, with 7 bases fitting TRBD1. V shed 6 bases and J 5 bases; nucleotides not matched to a gene: 6. This CDR3 is 13 amino acids long. The germline V gene has CDR1 MNHEY and CDR2 SMNVEV (reference sequence). The CDR3 reads CASRDTGETEAFF. In nucleotides, the CDR3 is TGTGCCAGCAGGGATACAGGGGAAACTGAAGCTTTCTTT.

The gene calls are TRBV27 and TRBJ2-7, with TRBD2 identical over 10 bases. V lost 7 bases, J lost 5 bases, and 5 bases stayed unmatched. This CDR3 spans 13 amino acids. CDR1 is MNHEY and CDR2 is SMNVEV in the germline V gene (reference sequence). The CDR3 DNA follows: TGTGCCAGCACCAGCGGGAGGGGACACGAGCAGTACTTC. The encoded protein is CASTSGRGHEQYF.

The rearrangement uses TRBV18 and TRBJ2-3, with TRBD2 matching over 13 bases. This CDR3 contains 18 residues. The junction had 10 bases not matched to a gene; V was cut back by 3 bases and J by 4 bases. Germline values: CDR1 KGHSH, CDR2 LQKENI. The CDR3 DNA sequence: TGTGCCAGCTCACCGTCTTTTGGACTAGCGGGAGTGGCAGATACGCAGTATTTT. Encoded protein: CASSPSFGLAGVADTQYF.

CDR3 amino acids: CSVSGGVSQPQHF. The CDR3 region has the DNA TGCAGCGTATCCGGAGGAGTATCTCAGCCCCAGCATTTT. The chain combines TRBV29-1 with TRBJ1-5; no clear D gene. Germline V lookup: CDR1 SQVTM, CDR2 ANQGSEA. There are 13 residues in the CDR3. The ends were cut back, 6 bases at V and 6 bases at J, with 15 bases in the middle.

The rearrangement uses TRBV10-3 and TRBJ2-5, with 7 bases aligning to TRBD2. After removal of 7 bases from V and 5 bases from J, the junction contained 22 bases not matched to a gene. This CDR3 region has 18 residues. The germline gives CDR1 ENHRY, CDR2 SYGVKD. The CDR3 DNA is TGTGCCATCATCCCTACGCCCGAGCCCGGGGGAGGGGAGGAGACCCAGTACTTC. Translating gives CAIIPTPEPGGGEETQYF.

The genes are TRBV27 and TRBJ1-1, with 12 positions matching TRBD1. The CDR3 spans 17 residues. V shed 3 bases, J shed 4 bases, and the junction held 9 bases outside the gene matches. CDR1 and CDR2 from the germline V gene are MNHEY and SMNVEV (reference sequence). The CDR3 spells CASSLQGTGGPGTEAFF. The CDR3, as DNA: TGTGCCAGCAGTTTGCAAGGGACAGGGGGCCCGGGCACTGAAGCTTTCTTT.

The chain joins TRBV13 to TRBJ1-6, with TRBD1 matching over 7 bases. Germline V lookup: CDR1 PRHDT, CDR2 FYEKMQ (reference sequence). This CDR3 has 16 amino acids. With V trimmed by 1 base and J by 3 bases, 3 bases remained unmatched. The CDR3 DNA is TGTGCCAGCAGCTTAGACAGGGGATTCTATAATTCACCCCTCCACTTT. It specifies CASSLDRGFYNSPLHF. The complete variable domain, with remaining parts taken from reference TRBV13 and TRBJ1-6, reads AAGVIQSPRHLIKEKRETATLKCYPIPRHDTVYWYQQGPGQDPQFLISFYEKMQSDKGSIPDRFSAQQFSDYHSELNMSSLELGDSALYFCASSLDRGFYNSPLHFGNGTRLTVT.

The chain employs TRBV10-3 and TRBJ1-1, with D unresolved. Per germline, CDR1 ENHRY and CDR2 SYGVKD. The length of the CDR3 is 14 residues. The V and J ends lost 3 bases and 8 bases respectively, with 16 bases between them. The CDR3 DNA sequence: TGTGCCATCAGTGAATCGGCGGCTGACGAAGAAGCTTTCTTT. It specifies CAISESAADEEAFF.

This chain uses TRBV6-1 with TRBJ1-2; no clear D gene. The ends were cut back, 2 bases at V and 5 bases at J, with 9 bases in the middle. This CDR3 is built from 13 residues. The germline V gene has CDR1 MNHNS and CDR2 SASEGT. As DNA, the CDR3 is TGTGCCAGCAGTGAAACCGGACTATATGGCTACACCTTC. Translated: CASSETGLYGYTF.

The genes are TRBV16 and TRBJ1-6; the D is unclear. This CDR3 has 15 residues. Germline V CDR1 and CDR2: KGHSY, FQNENV. Trimming took 2 bases from V and 6 from J, leaving 11 bases between them. This CDR3 reads CASSQASLANSPLHF. The CDR3 DNA follows: TGTGCCAGCAGCCAAGCGTCCCTTGCTAATTCACCCCTCCACTTT.

The gene calls are TRBV27 and TRBJ1-2; TRBD1 matches at 7 bases. This CDR3 contains 17 residues. J was trimmed by 0 bases and V by 4 bases; bases with no gene match: 11. Germline values: CDR1 MNHEY, CDR2 SMNVEV (reference sequence). The CDR3 nucleotides are TGTGCCAGCAGTTCATTCCGGGACAGAAGGACTAACTATGGCTACACCTTC. Encoded protein: CASSSFRDRRTNYGYTF.

This chain links TRBV11-2 with TRBJ1-5; D is unclear. In germline, CDR1 is SGHAT, CDR2 FQNNGV. The V end lost 4 bases, the J end lost 4 bases, and 11 bases lay between the germline ends. The CDR3 runs 14 residues. The CDR3 DNA sequence: TGTGCCAGCAGCTCGCACAGTAATAATCAGCCCCAGCATTTT. Its protein product is CASSSHSNNQPQHF.

The chain links TRBV18 to TRBJ2-1, with 8 bases matching TRBD2. Germline CDR1 and CDR2: KGHSH and LQKENI. The CDR3 length is 18 residues. V lost 0 bases to trimming and J lost 8 bases; unmatched junction nucleotides: 15. DNA of the CDR3: TGTGCCAGCTCACCACCGTGGGAAAGCTACGGGAGGGCCTATGAGCAGTTCTTC. Translation gives CASSPPWESYGRAYEQFF. The full variable domain, completed using reference TRBV18 and TRBJ2-1, is NAGVMQNPRHLVRRRGQEARLRCSPMKGHSHVYWYRQLPEEGLKFMVYLQKENIIDESGMPKERFSAEFPKEGPSILRIQQVVRGDSAAYFCASSPPWESYGRAYEQFFGPGTRLTVL.